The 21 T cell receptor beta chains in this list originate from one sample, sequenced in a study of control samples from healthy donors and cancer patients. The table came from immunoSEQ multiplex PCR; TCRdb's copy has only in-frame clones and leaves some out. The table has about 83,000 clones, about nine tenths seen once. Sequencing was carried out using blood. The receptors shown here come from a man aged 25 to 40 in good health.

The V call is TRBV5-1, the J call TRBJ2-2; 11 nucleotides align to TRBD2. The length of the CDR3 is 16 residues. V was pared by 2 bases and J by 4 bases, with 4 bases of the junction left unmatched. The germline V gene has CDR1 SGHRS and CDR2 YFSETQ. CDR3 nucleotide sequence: TGCGCCAGCAGCTTAACTAGCGGGGGACTCACCGGGGAGCTGTTTTTT. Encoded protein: CASSLTSGGLTGELFF.

CDR3 DNA sequence: TGTGCCAGCAGTGAAGCGCTCGGAACTGGAAACACCATATATTTT. Protein: CASSEALGTGNTIYF. This rearrangement joins TRBV2 to TRBJ1-3; no clear D. Germline V gene sequence: CDR1 SNHLY, CDR2 FYNNEI. Trimming took off 0 bases at V and 2 bases at J, with 8 bases between the two ends. CDR3 length: 15 residues.

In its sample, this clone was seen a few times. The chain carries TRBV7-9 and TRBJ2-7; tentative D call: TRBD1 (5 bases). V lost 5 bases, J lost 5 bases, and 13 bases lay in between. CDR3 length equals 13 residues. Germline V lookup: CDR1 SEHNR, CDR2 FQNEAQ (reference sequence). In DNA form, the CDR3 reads TGTGCCAGCAGCCCATGGACGGACAACGAGCAGTACTTC. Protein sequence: CASSPWTDNEQYF.

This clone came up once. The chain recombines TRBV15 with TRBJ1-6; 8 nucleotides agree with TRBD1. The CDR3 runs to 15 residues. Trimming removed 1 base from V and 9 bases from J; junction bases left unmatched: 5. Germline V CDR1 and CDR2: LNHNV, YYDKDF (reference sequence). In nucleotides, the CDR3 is TGTGCCACCAGCAGAGCACGACAGGGGAGTTCACCCCTCCACTTT. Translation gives CATSRARQGSSPLHF.

CDR3 nucleotides: TGTGCCAGCAAATCCTTCCCGGGGAGTAACACTGAAGCTTTCTTT. It specifies CASKSFPGSNTEAFF. V and J are TRBV27 and TRBJ1-1; no definite D call. V lost 7 bases, J lost 2 bases, and 17 bases lay in between. The CDR3 sequence is 15 residues long. Germline V lookup: CDR1 MNHEY, CDR2 SMNVEV (reference sequence).

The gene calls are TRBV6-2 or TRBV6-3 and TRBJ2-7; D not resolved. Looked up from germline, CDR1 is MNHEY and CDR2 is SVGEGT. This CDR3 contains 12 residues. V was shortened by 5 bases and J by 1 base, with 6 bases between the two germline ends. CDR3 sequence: CASSGPSYEQYF. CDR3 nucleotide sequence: TGTGCCAGCAGTGGACCGTCCTACGAGCAGTACTTC.

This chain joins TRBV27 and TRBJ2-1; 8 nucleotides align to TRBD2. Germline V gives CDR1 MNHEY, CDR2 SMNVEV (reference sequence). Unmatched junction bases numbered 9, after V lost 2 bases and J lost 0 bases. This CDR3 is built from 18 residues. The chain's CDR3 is CASSLTFRAGGSYNEQFF. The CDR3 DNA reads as TGTGCCAGCAGTTTAACCTTTAGGGCGGGGGGCTCCTACAATGAGCAGTTCTTC.

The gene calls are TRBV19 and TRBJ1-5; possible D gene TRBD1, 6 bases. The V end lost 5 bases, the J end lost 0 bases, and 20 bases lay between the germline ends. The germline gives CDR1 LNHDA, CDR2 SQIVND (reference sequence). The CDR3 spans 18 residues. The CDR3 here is CASSSQGGRGYSNQPQHF. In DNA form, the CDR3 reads TGTGCCAGTAGTTCACAGGGAGGGAGAGGGTATAGCAATCAGCCCCAGCATTTT. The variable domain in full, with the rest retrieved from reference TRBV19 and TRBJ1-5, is DGGITQSPKYLFRKEGQNVTLSCEQNLNHDAMYWYRQDPGQGLRLIYYSQIVNDFQKGDIAEGYSVSREKKESFPLTVTSAQKNPTAFYLCASSSQGGRGYSNQPQHFGDGTRLSIL.

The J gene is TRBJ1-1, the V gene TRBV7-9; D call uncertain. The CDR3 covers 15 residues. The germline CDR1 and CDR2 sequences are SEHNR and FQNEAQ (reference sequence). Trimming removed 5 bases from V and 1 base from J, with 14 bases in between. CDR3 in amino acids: CASSPQSWRNTEAFF. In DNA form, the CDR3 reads TGTGCCAGCAGCCCGCAATCCTGGAGGAACACTGAAGCTTTCTTT.

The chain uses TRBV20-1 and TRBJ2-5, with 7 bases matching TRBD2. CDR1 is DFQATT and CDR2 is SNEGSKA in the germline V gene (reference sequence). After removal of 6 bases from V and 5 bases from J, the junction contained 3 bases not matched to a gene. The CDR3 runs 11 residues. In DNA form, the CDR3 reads TGCAGTGCGGGGACTATTGAGACCCAGTACTTC. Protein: CSAGTIETQYF.

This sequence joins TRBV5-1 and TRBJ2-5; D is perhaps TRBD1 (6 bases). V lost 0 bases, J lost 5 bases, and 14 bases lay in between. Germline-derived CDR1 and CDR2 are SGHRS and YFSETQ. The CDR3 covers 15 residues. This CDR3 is CASSLAGDLRETQYF. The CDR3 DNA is TGCGCCAGCAGCTTGGCAGGGGACCTTCGCGAGACCCAGTACTTC.

Here the CDR3 reads CASSAGPRRGFINYGYTF. The CDR3 nucleotides are TGTGCCAGCAGTGCCGGGCCCCGTCGGGGGTTCATTAACTATGGCTACACCTTC. The chain couples TRBV6-1 to TRBJ1-2, with D perhaps TRBD1 (5 bases). The V end lost 4 bases, the J end lost 1 base, and 22 bases lay between the germline ends. Germline CDR1 reads MNHNS; CDR2 reads SASEGT. The CDR3 totals 18 residues.

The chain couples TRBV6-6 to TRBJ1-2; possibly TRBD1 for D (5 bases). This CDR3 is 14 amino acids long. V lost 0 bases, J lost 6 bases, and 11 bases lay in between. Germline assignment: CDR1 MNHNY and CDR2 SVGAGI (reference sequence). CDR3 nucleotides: TGTGCCAGCAGTTACTCGAGGGGTGCTGATGGCTACACCTTC. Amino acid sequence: CASSYSRGADGYTF.

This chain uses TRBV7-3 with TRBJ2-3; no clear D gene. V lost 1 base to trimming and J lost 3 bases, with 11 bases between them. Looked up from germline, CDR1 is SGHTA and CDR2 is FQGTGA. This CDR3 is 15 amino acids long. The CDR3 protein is CASSLMAVGTDTQYF. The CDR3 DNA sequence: TGTGCCAGCAGCTTAATGGCCGTTGGGACAGATACGCAGTATTTT.

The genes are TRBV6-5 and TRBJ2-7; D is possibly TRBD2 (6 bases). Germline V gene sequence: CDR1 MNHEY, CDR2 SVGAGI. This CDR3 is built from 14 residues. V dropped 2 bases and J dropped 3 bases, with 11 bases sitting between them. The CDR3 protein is CASSYGGSFYEQYF. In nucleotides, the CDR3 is TGTGCCAGCAGTTACGGGGGGAGCTTCTACGAGCAGTACTTC.

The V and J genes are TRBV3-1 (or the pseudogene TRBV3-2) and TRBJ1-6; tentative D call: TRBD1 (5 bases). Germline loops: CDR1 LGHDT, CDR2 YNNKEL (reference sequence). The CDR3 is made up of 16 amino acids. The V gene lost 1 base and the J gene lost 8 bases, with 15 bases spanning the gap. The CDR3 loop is CASSQAGGLVDSPLHF. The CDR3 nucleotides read TGTGCCAGCAGCCAAGCTGGGGGGTTGGTGGATTCACCCCTCCACTTT.

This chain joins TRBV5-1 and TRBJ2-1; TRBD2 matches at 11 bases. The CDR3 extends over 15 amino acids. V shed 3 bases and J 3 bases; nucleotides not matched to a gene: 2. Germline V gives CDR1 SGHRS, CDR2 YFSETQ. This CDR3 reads CASSSTSGSYNEQFF. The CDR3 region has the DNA TGCGCCAGCAGCTCTACTAGCGGGAGCTACAATGAGCAGTTCTTC.

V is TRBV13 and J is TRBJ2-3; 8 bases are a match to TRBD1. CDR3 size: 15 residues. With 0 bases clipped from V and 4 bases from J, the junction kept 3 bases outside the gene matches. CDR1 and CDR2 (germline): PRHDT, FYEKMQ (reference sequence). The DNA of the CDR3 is TGTGCCAGCAGCTTAGGGAGACAGGGGCCAGATACGCAGTATTTT. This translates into CASSLGRQGPDTQYF.

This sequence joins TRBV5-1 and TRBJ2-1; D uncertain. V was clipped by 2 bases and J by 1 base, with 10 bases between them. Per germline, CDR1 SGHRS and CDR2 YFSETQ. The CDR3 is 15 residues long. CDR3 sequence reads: CASSLDMVSYNEQFF. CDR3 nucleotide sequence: TGCGCCAGCAGCTTAGACATGGTGTCCTACAATGAGCAGTTCTTC.

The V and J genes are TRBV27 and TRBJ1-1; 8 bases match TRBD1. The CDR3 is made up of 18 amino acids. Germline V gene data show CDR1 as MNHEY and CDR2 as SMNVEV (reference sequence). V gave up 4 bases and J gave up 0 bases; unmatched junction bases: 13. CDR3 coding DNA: TGTGCCAGCAGTTCCACCAACAGGGGGATACCCATGAACACTGAAGCTTTCTTT. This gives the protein CASSSTNRGIPMNTEAFF.

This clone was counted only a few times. In DNA form, the CDR3 reads TGTGCCAGTAGTATTGACAGGGGTACGAACACTGAAGCTTTCTTT. Amino acid sequence: CASSIDRGTNTEAFF. This rearrangement joins TRBV19 to TRBJ1-1; 8 bases match TRBD1. The CDR3 consists of 15 residues. After removal of 3 bases from V and 1 base from J, the junction contained 4 bases not matched to a gene. Germline V gene sequence: CDR1 LNHDA, CDR2 SQIVND (reference sequence).